The present TCR beta chain was sequenced within a study of T cells after yellow fever vaccination (dated by TCRdb to about 2019). General notes on the study: The SMART-Seq v4 Ultra Low Input RNA kit was used to prepare libraries from fractions with low cell numbers. To follow T-cell clones before and after both primary and booster YFV17D yellow fever vaccination, bulk TCR alpha and beta repertoires underwent longitudinal sequencing. Two healthy male donors, one aged 18 to 30 and one aged 30 to 40 years, were included in the cohort. Blood was drawn at multiple timepoints before and after primary and secondary immunization, with bulk PBMC replicates and cell subsets isolated.

Study-wide conclusions, independent of this receptor: Compared with the primary T-cell response, the secondary T-cell response was weaker but faster, peaking on day 5 rather than day 15. Most clones expanded after primary vaccination were re-detected after the booster (around 96% of CD4 and around 88% of CD8), suggesting broad memory maintenance. Only a couple of donors were included in the study, so the extent to which the findings can be generalized is limited. A small fraction of clonotypes showed up in both the CD4 and CD8 compartments, probably as a result of convergent recombination. FACS-sorted repertoires could contain abundant contaminating clonotypes from the bulk population, so computational filtering was required.

This clonotype was counted between two and nine times. Its antigen target is currently unknown. Per-base qualities were not stored, and no clone one base away is much larger. TCR cDNA was synthesized by 5'RACE template switching, through which a universal primer site and unique molecular identifiers were introduced. Priming of cDNA synthesis was performed from both the TCR alpha and TCR beta constant segments. Libraries were amplified in two PCR steps, with sample barcodes and sequencing adapters added in the second step. Sequencing of libraries was performed on Illumina HiSeq 2500 (2x100 bp) or NovaSeq (2x150 bp). The source study handled its data this way. Demultiplexing of reads and collapsing into UMI consensus sequences were performed with MIGEC, and V(D)J alignment was carried out with MiXCR. Using edgeR on replicate PBMC samples, clonotypes were called vaccine-responding if FDR was below 0.01 and the log2 fold change was above 5 up to day 15. Each bulk clonotype received a CD4 or CD8 identity based on whether the sequenced CD4 or CD8 repertoire contained that clonotype at higher abundance. TCRdb ran its own pipeline on the public reads, namely fastp trimming at Q25 and MiXCR clone calling, and kept in-frame beta chains. CDR3 protein duplicates are merged, each entry listing the most common genes and DNA. It is TCRdb's table, rather than the study itself, that gives the V and J calls and clone size. This sample has 300,000 to 350,000 distinct CDR3 sequences in its table, and around 8.1% of those were observed once. 15% to 20% of the sample goes to the ten largest clones.

The germline V gene specifies SGHAT as CDR1 and FQNNGV as CDR2. Trimming leaves V shorter by 1 base and J shorter by 14 bases, with the junction holding 8 bases beyond the gene matches. There are 14 amino acids in the CDR3, from cysteine to phenylalanine inclusive. Just CDR3 DNA is preserved here, 42 bases in frame from base 1. The treatment or condition tag for this specimen amounts to: live attenuated yellow fever vaccine strain. At every blood-draw timepoint, two biological replicates of bulk PBMCs were collected. PBMCs were isolated from peripheral blood using a standard Ficoll-Paque protocol. TriZol was used to extract RNA from bulk PBMCs, from CD4 and CD8 fractions, and from dextramer-positive and dextramer-negative fractions.

The clonotype originates from a man between 18 and 35 years old who received the YFV17D yellow fever vaccine. The sequence is built from TRBV11-2 and TRBJ1-6, with 7 bases in between that match TRBD1. The specimen was PBMCs, collected approximately 40 days after the first yellow fever vaccination. This receptor has the CDR3 CASSLGRQGMALHF. Here is the DNA: TGTGCCAGCAGCTTAGGGCGACAGGGAATGGCCCTCCACTTT.